Each of the 18 T cell receptor beta chains below was sequenced from the same sample in a study of T-cell reconstitution after alpha-beta-depleted transplantation in children. Unique molecular identifiers were built into the TCRbeta library. TCRdb called the PCR reads again in MiXCR, with one record for every CDR3 protein. Counted here are fewer than 120,000 distinct CDR3 sequences, 10% occurring once; the ten biggest clones make up around 8.5%. Sequenced here: PBMCs from the stem cell graft donor, sampled from the stem cell graft. These receptors were obtained from a human donor who donated a stem cell graft to a child with acute lymphoblastic leukemia.

This clonotype was seen repeatedly, ten times or more. V gene TRBV27 combines with J gene TRBJ2-5; 8 positions match TRBD1. The CDR3 is made up of 14 amino acids. V lost 8 bases and J lost 0; bases outside the gene matches: 5. The germline gives CDR1 MNHEY, CDR2 SMNVEV (reference sequence). The DNA of the CDR3 is TGTGCCAGCGGCCGACAGGGGTACCAAGAGACCCAGTACTTC. The encoded protein is CASGRQGYQETQYF.

This clonotype was picked up many times. In DNA form, the CDR3 reads TGTGCCAGCAGCGGAGGGACAGGGGCTAATGAAAAACTGTTTTTT. As protein: CASSGGTGANEKLFF. This sequence joins TRBV7-2 and TRBJ1-4, with 10 bases that match TRBD1. The length of the CDR3 is 15 residues. Germline CDR1 is SGHTA and CDR2 is FQGNSA. V trimming: 5 bases; J trimming: 3 bases; junction bases outside the gene matches: 3.

This clonotype was seen at least ten times. The chain is built from TRBV7-9 and TRBJ1-3; D is unclear. Trimming left V 3 bases short and J 2 bases short, with 14 bases between. The germline CDR1 and CDR2 sequences are SEHNR and FQNEAQ (reference sequence). The CDR3 length is 16 residues. DNA for the CDR3: TGTGCCAGCAGCTTTACTCTACTGGTTGCTGGAAACACCATATATTTT. Amino acid sequence: CASSFTLLVAGNTIYF.

This clonotype was observed at least ten times. The J gene is TRBJ2-5, the V gene TRBV9; 10 bases map to TRBD2. After removal of 0 bases from V and 2 bases from J, the junction contained 4 bases not matched to a gene. The CDR3 consists of 16 residues. In germline, CDR1 is SGDLS, CDR2 YYNGEE. CDR3 nucleotides: TGTGCCAGCAGCGTAGCTCAGCGGGGGGGGCAAGAGACCCAGTACTTC. Protein product: CASSVAQRGGQETQYF.

J is TRBJ2-1 and V is TRBV30; tentative D call: TRBD1 (5 bases). Trimming stripped 1 base from V and 9 bases from J, with 10 bases between. The CDR3 covers 12 residues. Germline loops: CDR1 GTSNPN, CDR2 SVGIG (reference sequence). The CDR3 sequence: CAWSGLGREQFF. Here the CDR3 DNA reads TGTGCCTGGAGTGGGTTGGGGCGTGAGCAGTTCTTC. Variable domain in full (rest from reference TRBV30 and TRBJ2-1): SQTIHQWPATLVQPVGSPLSLECTVEGTSNPNLYWYRQAAGRGLQLLFYSVGIGQISSEVPQNLSASRPQDRQFILSSKKLLLSDSGFYLCAWSGLGREQFFGPGTRLTVL.

This clonotype occurred many times. The rearrangement joins TRBV12-3 or TRBV12-4 to TRBJ1-1; 7 bases map to TRBD1. V lost 7 bases to trimming and J lost 4 bases; unmatched junction nucleotides: 9. The CDR3 loop spans 14 amino acids. The DNA of the CDR3 is TGTGCCAGCAACCCGAACAGGGGTGGCACTGAAGCTTTCTTT. Amino acids: CASNPNRGGTEAFF.

This clonotype was counted at least ten times. The chain joins TRBV5-5 to TRBJ2-4, with 9 bases lining up with TRBD1. The CDR3 is 15 residues long. Trimming cost V 3 bases and J 4 bases; bases outside gene matches: 5. Germline-derived CDR1 and CDR2 are SGHKS and YYEKEE (reference sequence). In nucleotides, the CDR3 is TGTGCCAGCAGCTCCCCGGGACAGGGAAAAAACATTCAGTACTTC. Amino acid sequence: CASSSPGQGKNIQYF.

This clonotype was counted many times. V usage is TRBV19 and J usage is TRBJ2-7; D call uncertain. V was pared by 3 bases and J by 7 bases, with 13 bases between. Germline values: CDR1 LNHDA, CDR2 SQIVND (reference sequence). The CDR3 has 13 amino acids. The CDR3 reads CASSIPPYGEQYF. The CDR3, as DNA: TGTGCCAGTAGTATCCCCCCTTATGGGGAGCAGTACTTC.

In its sample, this clonotype was seen many times. The V call is TRBV15, the J call TRBJ1-2; D gene unclear. Trimming stripped 4 bases from V and 2 bases from J, with 14 bases between. The CDR3 runs to 15 residues. Germline CDR1 reads LNHNV; CDR2 reads YYDKDF (reference sequence). CDR3 DNA: TGTGCCACCAGCAACCCCATGGGAGGGAACTATGGCTACACCTTC. Translating it yields CATSNPMGGNYGYTF.

This clonotype occurred many times. The V and J genes are TRBV7-2 and TRBJ1-1; D not certain. This CDR3 spans 12 amino acids. Looked up from germline, CDR1 is SGHTA and CDR2 is FQGNSA. V was shortened by 1 base and J by 11 bases, with 11 bases between the two germline ends. The DNA for the CDR3 is TGTGCCAGCAGCTTAGGAGGTAAAGTGGCTTTCTTT. Translating gives CASSLGGKVAFF.

A remark on this clonotype: A much larger clone differs from this one at a single base, so this may be a read error. This chain joins TRBV7-9 and TRBJ1-1; 9 bases are shared with TRBD1. This CDR3 region has 12 residues. Germline V lookup: CDR1 SEHNR, CDR2 FQNEAQ (reference sequence). The V segment lost 5 bases and the J segment 11 bases; nucleotides outside the gene matches: 6. The CDR3 protein is CASSPRTGAAFF. In nucleotides, the CDR3 is TGTGCCAGCAGCCCCAGGACAGGGGCTGCTTTCTTT.

Concerning this clonotype itself: A much larger clone lies one base from this, so it may be a read error. The V call is TRBV30, the J call TRBJ1-1, with D maybe TRBD1 (6 bases). The CDR3 is 13 amino acids. The germline gives CDR1 GTSNPN, CDR2 SVGIG (reference sequence). Trimming took off 3 bases at V and 7 bases at J, with 15 bases between the two ends. The CDR3 nucleotides read TGTGCCTGGAGCCGAGTGGACAGACTTGAAGCTTTCTTT. Encoded protein: CAWSRVDRLEAFF.

On this clonotype itself: With a much larger clone just one base away, this may be a read error. V is TRBV6-6 and J is TRBJ1-2; D remains ambiguous. The CDR3 has 11 residues. Germline values: CDR1 MNHNY, CDR2 SVGAGI (reference sequence). Trimming left V 6 bases short and J 6 bases short, with 8 bases between. The DNA for the CDR3 is TGTGCCAGCAGCCCCAACCATGGCTACACCTTC. As protein: CASSPNHGYTF.

This clonotype came up many times. The V gene is TRBV3-1, the J gene TRBJ2-1; TRBD1 matches at 8 bases. The CDR3 runs 15 residues. Trimming took 3 bases from V and 3 from J; bases not matched to a gene: 4. The germline V gene encodes CDR1 LGHDT and CDR2 YNNKEL (reference sequence). This CDR3 is CASSQTGAIYNEQFF. The CDR3 region has the DNA TGTGCCAGCAGCCAGACAGGGGCAATCTACAATGAGCAGTTCTTC.

In this sample, this clonotype turned up many times. One junction end disagrees with the germline gene, perhaps due to a read error. The chain recombines TRBV7-7 with TRBJ2-1, with TRBD2 as a possible D gene (6 bases). CDR3 length equals 15 residues. Germline V CDR1 and CDR2: SSHAT, FNYEAQ (reference sequence). Here the CDR3 DNA reads TGTGCTAGCAGCTTAATGGAAGGGACTCACAATGAGCAGTTCTTC. It translates to CASSLMEGTHNEQFF.

This clonotype was counted only a few times. The CDR3 coding sequence is TGTGCCAGCGGATGGGGCGGCGGGGGGTACGAGCAGTACTTC. Protein product: CASGWGGGGYEQYF. V is TRBV7-2 and J is TRBJ2-7, with 8 bases lining up with TRBD2. Trimming at V came to 8 bases and at J to 4 bases, leaving 10 bases not matched to a gene. The CDR3 totals 14 residues. Looked up from germline, CDR1 is SGHTA and CDR2 is FQGNSA.

This clonotype was detected ten times or more. This sequence joins TRBV10-3 and TRBJ2-5; D is ambiguous. The germline V and J ends were trimmed by 0 bases and 1 base, with 15 bases remaining between them. CDR1 ENHRY and CDR2 SYGVKD come from the germline V gene. The CDR3 is made up of 17 amino acids. The CDR3 reads CAISESGGVGGQETQYF. DNA of the CDR3: TGTGCCATCAGTGAGTCCGGCGGAGTAGGCGGCCAAGAGACCCAGTACTTC.

The table lists this clonotype with many counts. This chain connects TRBV4-3 to TRBJ2-7; 7 bases map to TRBD1. Germline V lookup: CDR1 LGHNA, CDR2 YSLEER. V gave up 3 bases and J gave up 5 bases; unmatched junction bases: 4. CDR3 size: 13 residues. The CDR3 bases are TGCGCCAGCAGCCAGGCGACAGGGAACGAGCAGTACTTC. Amino acid sequence: CASSQATGNEQYF.